The present T cell receptor beta chain was sequenced within a study of identical twins. About this clonotype itself: Its antigen remains unidentified.

TCRdb processed the 5' RACE reads anew with MiXCR; each CDR3 protein has one entry. The sample yields 270,000 or so distinct CDR3 sequences, 6.5% to 9.5% seen once. Trimming cost V 1 base and J 8 bases, with 9 bases left between them. CDR1 DFQATT and CDR2 SNEGSKA come from the germline V gene (reference sequence). CDR3 length: 12 amino acids. Findings and caveats of the study: Memory repertoires lacked the insertion deficit that abundant cord blood beta clonotypes showed.

These same data were also listed under a study on yellow fever vaccine responses in identical twins.

The source is a woman between 18 and 30 years old in good health. The material sequenced was CD8+ T cells sorted from blood. V gene TRBV20-1 combines with J gene TRBJ2-1; D uncertain. The CDR3 loop reads CSARGFPDEQFF. The CDR3 DNA reads TGCAGTGCTAGAGGGTTTCCGGATGAGCAGTTCTTC.